Shown below are 15 T cell receptor beta chains from a single sample sequenced in a study of cytomegalovirus exposure and HLA in healthy donors. Clones were sequenced by immunoSEQ multiplex PCR, and TCRdb holds only the in-frame ones, with some missing. The data show about 130,000 clones, about 95% seen once. Sample: PBMCs. The receptors stem from a young man in good health and CMV-seropositive.

The V gene is TRBV27, the J gene TRBJ2-2, with a tentative D call TRBD2 (5 bases). Germline V lookup: CDR1 MNHEY, CDR2 SMNVEV (reference sequence). V was pared by 3 bases and J by 4 bases, with 9 bases between. The CDR3 is made up of 14 amino acids. The DNA for the CDR3 is TGTGCCAGCAGTTTCGAGGGATTCACCGGGGAGCTGTTTTTT. It encodes CASSFEGFTGELFF.

This chain joins TRBV6-5 and TRBJ2-7; 10 nucleotides match TRBD2. V was pared by 5 bases and J by 7 bases, with 11 bases of the junction left unmatched. This CDR3 region has 15 residues. Germline CDR1 and CDR2: MNHEY and SVGAGI. The CDR3, as DNA: TGTGCCAGCAGTGCCTCCCTGAGCGGGAGGGAGGAGCAGTACTTC. It specifies CASSASLSGREEQYF.

The genes are TRBV5-1 and TRBJ2-1; 10 bases align to TRBD1. CDR3 length: 15 amino acids. The germline gives CDR1 SGHRS, CDR2 YFSETQ. The J segment lost 6 bases and the V segment lost 4 bases, leaving 7 bases of the junction unmatched. CDR3 sequence (DNA): TGCGCCAGCAGCCCCGGACAGGGGGGAATCAATGAGCAGTTCTTC. This gives the protein CASSPGQGGINEQFF.

The chain uses TRBV5-1 and TRBJ2-1; 13 bases map to TRBD2. V shed 0 bases and J 0 bases; nucleotides not matched to a gene: 3. This CDR3 is built from 18 residues. Germline-derived CDR1 and CDR2 are SGHRS and YFSETQ. The DNA for the CDR3 is TGCGCCAGCAGCTTGGGGCGGACTAGCGGGAGCTCCTACAATGAGCAGTTCTTC. It encodes CASSLGRTSGSSYNEQFF.

The chain links TRBV28 to TRBJ1-1, with D maybe TRBD1 (6 bases). V dropped 3 bases and J dropped 1 base, with 9 bases sitting between them. The CDR3 spans 14 residues. Germline V CDR1 and CDR2: MDHEN, SYDVKM. CDR3 sequence (DNA): TGTGCCAGCAGTTTGCGAGGGGGGAACACTGAAGCTTTCTTT. This encodes CASSLRGGNTEAFF.

This clone appeared a single time. This chain connects TRBV25-1 to TRBJ2-7; TRBD1 matches at 7 bases. The germline CDR1 and CDR2 sequences are MGHDK and SYGVNS. The CDR3 has 14 residues. The V segment lost 4 bases and the J segment 4 bases; nucleotides outside the gene matches: 7. CDR3 residues: CASSGDSQWYEQYF. CDR3 DNA sequence: TGTGCCAGCAGTGGGGACAGCCAGTGGTACGAGCAGTACTTC.

The chain combines TRBV9 with TRBJ2-1; possibly TRBD2 for D (6 bases). CDR1 SGDLS and CDR2 YYNGEE come from the germline V gene. Trimming took off 6 bases at V and 4 bases at J, with 14 bases between the two ends. This CDR3 is built from 14 residues. In nucleotides, the CDR3 is TGTGCCAGCAAGCGGAGCGGGTCATACAATGAGCAGTTCTTC. It yields the protein CASKRSGSYNEQFF. The whole variable domain, filled in from reference TRBV9 and TRBJ2-1, reads DSGVTQTPKHLITATGQRVTLRCSPRSGDLSVYWYQQSLDQGLQFLIQYYNGEERAKGNILERFSAQQFPDLHSELNLSSLELGDSALYFCASKRSGSYNEQFFGPGTRLTVL.

The V call is TRBV28, the J call TRBJ2-2; 7 positions agree with TRBD1. With V trimmed by 3 bases and J by 0 bases, 7 bases remained unmatched. CDR3 length: 17 amino acids. CDR1 MDHEN and CDR2 SYDVKM come from the germline V gene. CDR3 in amino acids: CASSFRSDRANTGELFF. In DNA, the CDR3 is TGTGCCAGCAGTTTTAGATCCGACAGGGCGAACACCGGGGAGCTGTTTTTT.

The gene calls are TRBV7-6 and TRBJ1-2, with a possible D match to TRBD1 (6 bases). The germline gives CDR1 SGHVS, CDR2 FNYEAQ. Trimming stripped 0 bases from V and 4 bases from J, with 12 bases between. This CDR3 is 15 amino acids long. The CDR3 here is CASSLASAGAYGYTF. As DNA, the CDR3 is TGTGCCAGCAGCTTAGCGTCGGCAGGGGCCTATGGCTACACCTTC.

The gene calls are TRBV9 and TRBJ2-6; 7 bases are shared with TRBD1. V dropped 0 bases and J dropped 4; count of bases not matched to a gene: 7. The CDR3 runs 17 residues. Germline lookup yields CDR1 SGDLS and CDR2 YYNGEE. The CDR3 sequence is CASSVEIGTAGANVLTF. The CDR3 bases are TGTGCCAGCAGCGTAGAGATCGGGACAGCCGGGGCCAACGTCCTGACTTTC.

The chain combines TRBV29-1 with TRBJ2-2; 7 positions match TRBD2. The CDR3 length is 14 residues. Germline V gene data show CDR1 as SQVTM and CDR2 as ANQGSEA. V was pared by 4 bases and J by 4 bases, with 6 bases of the junction left unmatched. CDR3 bases: TGCAGCGTTGCCCGCTCGGGGGGCACCGGGGAGCTGTTTTTT. Translated, it gives CSVARSGGTGELFF.

This sequence joins TRBV6-6 and TRBJ1-2; 8 bases fit TRBD1. The CDR3 is 15 residues long. CDR1 and CDR2 from the germline V gene are MNHNY and SVGAGI (reference sequence). The V segment lost 0 bases and the J segment 6 bases; nucleotides outside the gene matches: 6. CDR3 nucleotides: TGTGCCAGCAGTTACTCCGGACAGGGAGCGGATGGCTACACCTTC. This sequence encodes CASSYSGQGADGYTF.

CDR3 nucleotides: TGCGCCAGCAGCTTTCGGTTCCGCCTAGCGGGCTCTAATGAGCAGTTCTTC. It yields the protein CASSFRFRLAGSNEQFF. The gene calls are TRBV5-1 and TRBJ2-1, with 8 bases identical to TRBD2. The V gene end was trimmed by 2 bases and the J gene end by 7 bases; junction bases not matched to a gene: 14. Per the germline V gene, CDR1 is SGHRS and CDR2 is YFSETQ. The CDR3 has 17 amino acids. The variable domain in full, completed from reference TRBV5-1 and TRBJ2-1, reads KAGVTQTPRYLIKTRGQQVTLSCSPISGHRSVSWYQQTPGQGLQFLFEYFSETQRNKGNFPGRFSGRQFSNSRSEMNVSTLELGDSALYLCASSFRFRLAGSNEQFFGPGTRLTVL.

V and J are TRBV28 and TRBJ2-1; tentatively, D is TRBD2 (5 bases). The CDR3 loop spans 14 amino acids. V was clipped by 1 base and J by 6 bases, with 10 bases between them. Germline V CDR1 and CDR2: MDHEN, SYDVKM. This CDR3 is CASSLLGDPNEQFF. CDR3 DNA sequence: TGTGCCAGCAGTTTATTGGGAGATCCCAATGAGCAGTTCTTC.

CDR3 sequence reads: CAWRAGDWGTDTQYF. DNA for the CDR3: TGTGCCTGGAGAGCGGGAGATTGGGGCACAGATACGCAGTATTTT. This chain uses TRBV30 with TRBJ2-3; 8 bases align to TRBD2. Trimming cost V 3 bases and J 1 base; bases outside gene matches: 6. Looked up from germline, CDR1 is GTSNPN and CDR2 is SVGIG (reference sequence). There are 15 residues in the CDR3.